Below are 5 T cell receptor beta chains sequenced from a single sample in a study of a mutant IDH1 vaccine in newly diagnosed glioma. These TCRs are of unknown antigen specificity. Time point described: week 47, end of study. The investigators gave 300 ug of mutant IDH1 20-mer peptide in each vaccine dose, together with topical imiquimod. Sequenced by immunoSEQ multiplex PCR; TCRdb stores in-frame clones only, minus some. Of about 55,000 clones detected, 60% to 85% appear once; the ten largest clones hold less than 5%. The source was PBMCs, collected from a glioma patient whose treatment included an IDH1 peptide vaccine. These receptors came from a middle-aged woman with glioma. Some clones in this sample may be carry-over from other donors' samples.

The chain recombines TRBV4-2 with TRBJ1-4, with a tentative D call TRBD1 (6 bases). The CDR3 consists of 18 residues. Germline assignment: CDR1 LGHNA and CDR2 YNFKEQ. Trimming shortened V by 2 bases and J by 0 bases, and 16 bases separated the two germline ends. The CDR3 region is CASSQRTSGAATNEKLFF. CDR3 bases: TGTGCCAGCAGCCAACGGACGTCAGGGGCCGCAACTAATGAAAAACTGTTTTTT.

This sequence joins TRBV7-9 and TRBJ1-2; TRBD1 matches at 7 bases. V lost 6 bases to trimming and J lost 2 bases; unmatched junction nucleotides: 12. This CDR3 region has 16 residues. CDR1 and CDR2 from the germline V gene are SEHNR and FQNEAQ (reference sequence). CDR3 in amino acids: CASSKGGTVLNYGYTF. The CDR3 nucleotides are TGTGCCAGCAGTAAAGGGGGGACAGTGTTAAACTATGGCTACACCTTC.

The chain links TRBV7-8 to TRBJ2-3; perhaps TRBD2 as D (7 bases). V lost 4 bases, J lost 9 bases, and 26 bases lay in between. Germline lookup yields CDR1 SGHVS and CDR2 FQNEAQ. The CDR3 sequence is 17 residues long. CDR3 in DNA: TGTGCCAGCAGCTGGACAAGGGGGACCGGGGGGAAGCGGACGCAGTATTTT. This codes for CASSWTRGTGGKRTQYF.

This sequence joins TRBV29-1 and TRBJ2-3; no clear D gene. Trimming removed 7 bases from V and 1 base from J, with 21 bases in between. Germline CDR1 reads SQVTM; CDR2 reads ANQGSEA. The CDR3 loop spans 16 amino acids. DNA of the CDR3: TGCAGCGCCGGAAGGGCGGCTGCCGAAGGCACAGATACGCAGTATTTT. Translated: CSAGRAAAEGTDTQYF.

V and J are TRBV6-1 and TRBJ1-3, with no clear D. The CDR3 loop spans 16 amino acids. V was trimmed by 4 bases and J by 0 bases, leaving 13 bases between them. Per germline, CDR1 MNHNS and CDR2 SASEGT. This CDR3 reads CASSAGPTASGNTIYF. For the CDR3, the DNA is TGTGCCAGCAGTGCAGGTCCCACGGCCTCTGGAAACACCATATATTTT.